The next 3 T cell receptor beta chains were all read from a single sample in a study of cytotoxic CD8 clonotypes in ibrutinib-treated CLL. Clones were read by immunoSEQ multiplex PCR, and TCRdb kept only the in-frame ones, dropping some. The table includes 150,000 to 250,000 clones, approximately 72% detected once. Here the sequenced sample was PBMCs, taken after 24 months of ibrutinib treatment. The receptors stem from a human donor with chronic lymphocytic leukemia.

This clone occurred a few times. This chain uses TRBV10-3 with TRBJ2-7; 7 nucleotides match TRBD2. The CDR3 consists of 14 residues. CDR1 is ENHRY, CDR2 SYGVKD, per germline. V shed 4 bases and J 5 bases; nucleotides not matched to a gene: 8. The CDR3 here is CAISVGGRAHEQYF. In DNA, the CDR3 is TGTGCCATCAGTGTTGGCGGGAGAGCCCACGAGCAGTACTTC.

The chain uses TRBV4-2 and TRBJ2-7, with D possibly TRBD2 on 7 matching bases. V was shortened by 4 bases and J by 4 bases, with 17 bases between the two germline ends. The CDR3 loop spans 15 amino acids. Germline V CDR1 and CDR2: LGHNA, YNFKEQ. This CDR3 reads CASSLTDGGLYEQYF. CDR3 DNA: TGTGCCAGCAGCCTCACCGACGGGGGGCTTTACGAGCAGTACTTC.

The rearrangement uses TRBV25-1 and TRBJ2-1; maybe TRBD2 (6 bases). The CDR3 loop spans 16 amino acids. The germline V gene has CDR1 MGHDK and CDR2 SYGVNS. V was shortened by 6 bases and J by 9 bases, with 24 bases between the two germline ends. CDR3 region: CASRGIPGDRRREQFF. CDR3 nucleotides: TGTGCCAGCAGGGGAATCCCGGGAGATAGAAGGCGTGAGCAGTTCTTC.